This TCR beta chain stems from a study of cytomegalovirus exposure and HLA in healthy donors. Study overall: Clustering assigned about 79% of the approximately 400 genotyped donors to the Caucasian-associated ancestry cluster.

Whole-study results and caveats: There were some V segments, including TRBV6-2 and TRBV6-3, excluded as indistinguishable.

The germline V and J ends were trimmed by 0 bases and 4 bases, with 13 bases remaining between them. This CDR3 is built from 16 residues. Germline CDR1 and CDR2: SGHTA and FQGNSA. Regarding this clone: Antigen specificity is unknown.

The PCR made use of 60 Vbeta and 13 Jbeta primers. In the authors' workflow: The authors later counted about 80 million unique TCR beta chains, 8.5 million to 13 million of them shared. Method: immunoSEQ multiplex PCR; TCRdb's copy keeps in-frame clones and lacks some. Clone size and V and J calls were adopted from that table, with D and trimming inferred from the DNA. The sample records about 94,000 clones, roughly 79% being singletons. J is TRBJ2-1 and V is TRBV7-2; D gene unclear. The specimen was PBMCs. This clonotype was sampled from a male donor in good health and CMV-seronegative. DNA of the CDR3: TGTGCCAGCAGCTTAGCGCGAGAGATGTCATACAATGAGCAGTTCTTC. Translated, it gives CASSLAREMSYNEQFF.